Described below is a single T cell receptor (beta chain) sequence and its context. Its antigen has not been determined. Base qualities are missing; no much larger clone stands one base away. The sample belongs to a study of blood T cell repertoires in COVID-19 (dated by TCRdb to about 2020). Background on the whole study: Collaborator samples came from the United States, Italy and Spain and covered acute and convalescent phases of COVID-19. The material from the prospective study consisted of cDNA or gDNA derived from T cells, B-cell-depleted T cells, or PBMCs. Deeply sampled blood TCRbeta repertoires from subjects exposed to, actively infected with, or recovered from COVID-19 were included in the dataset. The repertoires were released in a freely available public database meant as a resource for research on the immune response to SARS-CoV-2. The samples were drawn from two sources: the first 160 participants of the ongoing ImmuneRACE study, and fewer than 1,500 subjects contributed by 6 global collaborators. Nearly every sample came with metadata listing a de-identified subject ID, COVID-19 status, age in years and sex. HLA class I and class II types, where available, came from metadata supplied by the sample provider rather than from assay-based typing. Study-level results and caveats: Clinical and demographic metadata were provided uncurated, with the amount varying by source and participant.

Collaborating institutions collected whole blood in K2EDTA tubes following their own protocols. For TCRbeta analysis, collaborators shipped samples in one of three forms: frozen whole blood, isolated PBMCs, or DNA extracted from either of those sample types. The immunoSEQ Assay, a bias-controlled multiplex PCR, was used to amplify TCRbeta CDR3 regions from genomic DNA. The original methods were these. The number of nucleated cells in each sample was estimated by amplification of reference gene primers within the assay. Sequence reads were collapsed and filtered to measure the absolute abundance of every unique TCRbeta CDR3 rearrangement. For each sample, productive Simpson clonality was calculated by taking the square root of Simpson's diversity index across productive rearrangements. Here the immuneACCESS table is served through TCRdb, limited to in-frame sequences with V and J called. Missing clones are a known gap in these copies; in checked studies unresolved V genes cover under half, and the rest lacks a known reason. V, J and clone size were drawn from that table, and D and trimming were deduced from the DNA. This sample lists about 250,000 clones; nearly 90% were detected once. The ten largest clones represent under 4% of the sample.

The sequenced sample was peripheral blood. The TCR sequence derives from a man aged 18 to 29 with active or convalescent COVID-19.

The CDR3 region reads CASSYSLATGDTTQYF. The DNA reads TGTGCCAGCAGTTACTCGCTCGCGACAGGGGATACTACGCAGTATTTT. The chain couples TRBV6-2 or TRBV6-3 to TRBJ2-3, with 8 junctional bases fitting TRBD1. Trimmed from V: 0 bases; trimmed from J: 8 bases; junction bases lacking a gene match: 10. The CDR3 numbers 16 residues from cysteine through phenylalanine. The read is trimmed to its CDR3 DNA, 48 bases read in frame from base 1. Taken from the germline V gene, the CDR1 and CDR2 loops are MNHEY and SVGEGT.